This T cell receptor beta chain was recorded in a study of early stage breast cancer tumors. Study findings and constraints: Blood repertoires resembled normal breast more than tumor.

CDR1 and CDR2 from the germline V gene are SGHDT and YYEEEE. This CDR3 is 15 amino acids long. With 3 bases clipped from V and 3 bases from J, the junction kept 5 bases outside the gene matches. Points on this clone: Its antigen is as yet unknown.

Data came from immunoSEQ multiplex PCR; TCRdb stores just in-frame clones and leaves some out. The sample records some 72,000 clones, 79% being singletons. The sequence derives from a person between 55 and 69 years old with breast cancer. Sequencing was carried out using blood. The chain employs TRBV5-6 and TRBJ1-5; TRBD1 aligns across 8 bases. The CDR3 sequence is CASSSGQGVNQPQHF. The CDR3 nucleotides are TGTGCCAGCAGCTCCGGACAGGGAGTCAATCAGCCCCAGCATTTT.